Listed below are T cell receptor beta chains from one sample, sequenced in a study of blood T cells in healthy people across ages. Via MiXCR, TCRdb re-called the 5' RACE reads, giving one row per CDR3 protein. The data contain roughly 1,800,000 distinct CDR3 sequences, about 50% of them singletons. Sequenced material: blood. The origin of the receptors is a woman aged 40 to 50 in good health. CDR3s include the opening cysteine and the closing phenylalanine or tryptophan. D genes are given only for firm matches. Size values are once, few and many counts, or a class for expanded clones, and some rows have none.

-	TRBV4-1	14	-	TRBJ1-2	CASSQVSNFYGYTF	TGCGCCAGCAGCCAAGTTAGTAACTTCTATGGCTACACCTTC
TRBD2	TRBV15	16	-	TRBJ2-7	CATRGLAGTTYNEQYF	TGTGCCACCAGGGGACTAGCGGGAACCACCTACAATGAGCAGTACTTC
TRBD2	TRBV5-1	15	-	TRBJ2-1	CASTPGLVTYNEQFF	TGCGCCAGCACCCCAGGACTAGTAACCTACAATGAGCAGTTCTTC
TRBD1	TRBV19	14	-	TRBJ2-5	CASSIVGQGRTQYF	TGTGCCAGTAGTATTGTGGGACAGGGAAGGACCCAGTACTTC
-	TRBV24-1	14	-	TRBJ2-5	CATSVTGAQETQYF	TGTGCCACCAGTGTAACGGGGGCTCAAGAGACCCAGTACTTC
-	TRBV4-3	16	few	TRBJ2-1	CASSQDTSSSYNEQFF	TGCGCCAGCAGCCAAGATACGAGTAGCTCCTACAATGAGCAGTTCTTC
-	TRBV7-2	16	-	TRBJ1-4	CASSLALRTANEKLFF	TGTGCCAGCAGCTTAGCCCTTAGGACAGCTAATGAAAAACTGTTTTTT
TRBD2	TRBV6-1	16	-	TRBJ2-3	CASVEAGAFSTDTQYF	TGTGCCAGCGTCGAAGCGGGGGCCTTTAGCACAGATACGCAGTATTTT
-	TRBV5-1	13	few	TRBJ2-1	CASSLIGGDEQFF	TGCGCCAGCAGCTTGATTGGCGGGGATGAGCAGTTCTTC
-	TRBV6-5	18	few	TRBJ2-3	CASSYSLQAGLHTDTQYF	TGTGCCAGCAGTTACTCCCTCCAAGCGGGCTTACACACAGATACGCAGTATTTT
TRBD1	TRBV5-5	15	-	TRBJ2-1	CASSLSGQGYNEQFF	TGTGCCAGCAGCTTGTCCGGACAGGGCTACAATGAGCAGTTCTTC
TRBD2	TRBV20-1	17	-	TRBJ2-1	CSARDARLAGGGNEQFF	TGCAGTGCTAGAGACGCTCGACTAGCGGGGGGCGGAAATGAGCAGTTCTTC
-	TRBV4-1	16	-	TRBJ1-1	CASSQEPSLRTVEAFF	TGCGCCAGCAGCCAAGAGCCTTCCCTCCGGACAGTTGAAGCTTTCTTT
TRBD2	TRBV20-1	17	few	TRBJ2-4	CSALRLAGGPGKNIQYF	TGCAGTGCTCTCCGACTAGCGGGGGGGCCAGGCAAAAACATTCAGTACTTC
TRBD2	TRBV28	14	-	TRBJ2-3	CASGLAGGKHTQYF	TGTGCCAGCGGATTAGCGGGGGGGAAACATACGCAGTATTTT
TRBD2	TRBV9	15	-	TRBJ2-5	CASSSGGDLVQTQYF	TGTGCCAGCAGCAGCGGGGGTGACTTGGTACAGACCCAGTACTTC
-	TRBV10-2	16	once	TRBJ2-3	CASSDISKGIPDTQYF	TGCGCCAGCAGTGATATTTCGAAGGGCATCCCAGATACGCAGTATTTT
-	TRBV7-9	15	-	TRBJ1-1	CASSLAAGATTEAFF	TGTGCCAGCAGCTTAGCGGCGGGGGCGACCACTGAAGCTTTCTTT
-	TRBV6-6	15	-	TRBJ2-7	CASSYGSGPLDEQYF	TGTGCCAGCAGTTACGGTTCGGGACCCCTCGACGAGCAGTACTTC
-	TRBV6-2/TRBV6-3	14	many	TRBJ2-7	CASSYGRVLHEQYF	TGTGCCAGCAGTTACGGCAGGGTCTTGCACGAGCAGTACTTC
-	TRBV7-2	14	-	TRBJ1-4	CASSLAQANEKLFF	TGTGCCAGCAGCTTAGCTCAGGCTAATGAAAAACTGTTTTTT
-	TRBV5-1	14	-	TRBJ2-1	CASSGLRGDNEQFF	TGCGCCAGCTCGGGGTTGAGGGGGGACAATGAGCAGTTCTTC
-	TRBV6-5	14	-	TRBJ2-7	CASRQILSSYEQYF	TGTGCCAGCAGACAAATTCTAAGCTCCTACGAGCAGTACTTC
TRBD2	TRBV4-2	17	-	TRBJ2-3	CASSQESRGGRVDTQYF	TGTGCCAGCAGCCAAGAATCTCGTGGCGGGAGGGTAGATACGCAGTATTTT
TRBD2	TRBV24-1	17	once	TRBJ2-1	CATSDLASGGANNEQFF	TGTGCCACCAGTGATTTGGCTAGCGGGGGGGCGAACAATGAGCAGTTCTTC
TRBD2	TRBV6-5	14	-	TRBJ2-1	CASSSRLAGNEQFF	TGTGCCAGCAGTTCGAGACTAGCGGGGAATGAGCAGTTCTTC
-	TRBV6-5	12	few	TRBJ2-7	CASTDRGYEQYF	TGTGCCAGCACAGATCGGGGCTACGAGCAGTACTTC
-	TRBV27	15	-	TRBJ1-2	CASSPRRDTDYGYTF	TGTGCCAGCAGTCCCCGTCGCGACACAGACTATGGCTACACCTTC
TRBD2	TRBV20-1	18	few	TRBJ2-1	CSARVASGGDSSYNEQFF	TGCAGTGCTAGAGTGGCTAGCGGGGGGGACAGCTCCTACAATGAGCAGTTCTTC
TRBD2	TRBV10-3	11	-	TRBJ2-1	CAIELAGEQFF	TGTGCCATCGAACTAGCGGGGGAGCAGTTCTTC
-	TRBV6-5	17	-	TRBJ2-1	CASSYSSPLSSYNEQFF	TGTGCCAGCAGTTACTCGTCTCCTCTGAGCTCCTACAATGAGCAGTTCTTC
-	TRBV20-1	15	-	TRBJ2-5	CSAILVSGGQETQYF	TGCAGTGCTATTCTGGTGTCTGGGGGGCAAGAGACCCAGTACTTC
TRBD2	TRBV4-3	15	-	TRBJ2-1	CASSEHRGGNNEQFF	TGCGCCAGCAGCGAACACCGGGGGGGGAACAATGAGCAGTTCTTC
TRBD1	TRBV24-1	16	-	TRBJ2-3	CATSDPSGQGLDTQYF	TGTGCCACCAGTGACCCCTCTGGACAGGGGTTGGATACGCAGTATTTT
-	TRBV28	15	-	TRBJ2-5	CAGSYTGLTGETQYF	TGTGCCGGCAGTTACACAGGGTTGACAGGAGAGACCCAGTACTTC